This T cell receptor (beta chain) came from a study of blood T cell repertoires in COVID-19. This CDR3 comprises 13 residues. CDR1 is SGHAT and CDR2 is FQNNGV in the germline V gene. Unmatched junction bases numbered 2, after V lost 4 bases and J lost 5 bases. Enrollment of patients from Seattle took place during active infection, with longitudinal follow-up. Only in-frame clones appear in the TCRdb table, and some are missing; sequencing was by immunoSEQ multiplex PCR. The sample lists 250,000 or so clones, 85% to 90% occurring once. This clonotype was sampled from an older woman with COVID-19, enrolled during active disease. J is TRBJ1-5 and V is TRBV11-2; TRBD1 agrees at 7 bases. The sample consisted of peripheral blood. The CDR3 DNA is TGTGCCAGCAGCTCAGACAGGGATCAGCCCCAGCATTTT. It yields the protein CASSSDRDQPQHF.